This T cell receptor beta chain was captured by sequencing in a study of T-cell reconstitution after alpha-beta-depleted transplantation in children (dated by TCRdb to about 2016). About the full investigation: The study quantitatively tracked T-cell immune reconstitution after TCRalphabeta/CD19-depleted allogeneic hematopoietic cell transplantation in children using TCR repertoire profiling.

Library generation was performed with PCR. Sequencing was performed on an Illumina HiSeq 2500. Molecular barcoding was employed in the preparation of TCR libraries, with unique molecular identifiers being used to normalize TCRbeta repertoire quantification. TCRdb itself trimmed the public reads at Q25 with fastp, ran MiXCR and retained productive beta chains. All rows with the same CDR3 protein become a single entry with the most common DNA and genes. This sample has 450,000 to 600,000 distinct CDR3 sequences in its table, and around a third of those were observed once. 2% to 3% of the sample is held by the ten biggest clonotypes. Of note for this clonotype: The antigen it recognizes is unknown. No much larger clonotype is one base removed from it; base qualities were not supplied.

For CDR1 and CDR2, the germline V gene (reference sequence) lists LNHDA and SQIVND. Measured from the cysteine to the phenylalanine, the CDR3 is 14 residues long. Left in the record is the CDR3 DNA by itself, 42 bases read in frame from the first base. The germline V end is reduced by 3 bases and the J end by 6 bases; junction bases left unmatched: 4. The specimen was PBMCs from the stem cell graft donor, collected from the stem cell graft. The TCR originated in a human donor who donated a stem cell graft to a child with aplastic anemia. The rearranged chain carries TRBV19 and TRBJ1-1; TRBD1 fits 10 bases in the junction. The sequence in DNA is TGTGCCAGTAGTATGGGGGACAGGGGTCCTGAAGCTTTCTTT. Its translation is CASSMGDRGPEAFF.